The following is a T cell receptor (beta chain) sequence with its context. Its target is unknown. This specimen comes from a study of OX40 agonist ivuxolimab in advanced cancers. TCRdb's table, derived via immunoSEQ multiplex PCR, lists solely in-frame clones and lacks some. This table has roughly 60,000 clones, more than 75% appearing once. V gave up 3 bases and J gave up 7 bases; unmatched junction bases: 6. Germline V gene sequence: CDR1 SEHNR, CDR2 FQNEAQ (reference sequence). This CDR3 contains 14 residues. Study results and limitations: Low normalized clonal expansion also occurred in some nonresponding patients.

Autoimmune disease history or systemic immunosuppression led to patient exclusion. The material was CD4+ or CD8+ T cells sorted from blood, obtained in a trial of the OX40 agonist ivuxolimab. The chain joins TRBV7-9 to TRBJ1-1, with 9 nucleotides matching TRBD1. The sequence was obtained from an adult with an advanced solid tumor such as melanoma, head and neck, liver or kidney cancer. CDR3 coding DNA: TGTGCCAGCAGCTTTAGACAGGGGGTTAATGAAGCTTTCTTT. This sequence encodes CASSFRQGVNEAFF.